The subject of this entry is one TCR beta chain. Every TCR library drew on approximately 3.5 ug of total RNA. Molecular identifiers with 6-nucleotide sample barcodes were added during cDNA synthesis via template switching. For each CDR3 protein, TCRdb gives one entry from its re-call of the 5' RACE reads, without DNA. Reported are approximately 160,000 distinct CDR3 sequences; the ten largest clones contain just under 7.5%. This sample was taken from a study of monozygotic twins with inflammatory bowel disease. This CDR3 has 16 amino acids. This TCR derives from a human donor with ulcerative colitis or Crohn's disease, or a healthy co-twin of an affected twin (not recorded which). Input material: blood. The chain employs TRBV12-3 or TRBV12-4 and TRBJ1-3; no DNA is available, so the TRBD1 call from TCRdb remains unchecked. CDR3 sequence reads: CASSPWTAFSGNTIYF.